This TCR beta chain was identified in a study of graft-versus-host responses after intestinal transplantation (dated by TCRdb to the early 2020s). Study-wide context: The transplants that recipients got were multivisceral, liver-intestinal, or isolated intestinal. A peak of at least 4% donor T cells among recipient peripheral blood mononuclear cells was the definition used for donor T cell macrochimerism. Rather than being sequenced by the commercial service, samples from a few later patients were sequenced in-house on an Illumina MiSeq and processed with MiXCR. After intestinal transplantation, graft-versus-host and host-versus-graft alloreactive T cell clones were followed in the graft, circulation and bone marrow using bulk TCR-beta CDR3 sequencing. A cohort of 24 intestinal transplant recipients, including one retransplant, was enrolled, and a few patients lacking pretransplant specimens were excluded. Every recipient was given anti-thymocyte globulin induction, then maintenance tacrolimus and steroids for 3 to 4 years. To identify alloreactive clones, pre-transplant mixed lymphocyte reaction products were sequenced and compared with unstimulated pre-transplant donor and recipient T cells.

Comment on this clone: Its cognate antigen has yet to be identified. No quality values exist for individual bases; no much larger clone is one base distant.

The method was the immunoSEQ multiplex PCR assay. For most patients, genomic DNA was isolated using the Qiagen DNeasy Blood and Tissue Kit and was shipped frozen to Adaptive Biotechnologies for TCR sequencing. For most patients, genomic DNA was subjected to high-throughput TCR-beta CDR3 sequencing by Adaptive Biotechnologies. The published analysis was carried out like this. TCR sequencing data were retrieved from Adaptive's ImmunoSEQ software for around 19 patients, whereas a few other patients were processed with MiXCR and VDJtools. To correct CD4 versus CD8 sorting errors, any sequence found in both subsets at a frequency ratio below 5:1 was removed. Because the origin of CDR3 nucleotide sequences shared between donor and recipient could not be assigned, those sequences were removed. To be classed as alloreactive, a clone needed at least 2-fold expansion over unstimulated cells and a minimum CFSE-low frequency of 0.002% (template counts) or 0.001% (read counts). Clones detected in sequenced pre-transplant spleen, lymph node, or MLR CFSE-low populations of the donor or recipient were defined as mappable. Cumulative frequency of alloreactive clones was calculated as a percentage of all sequences weighted by copy number. The table comes from immuneACCESS by way of TCRdb, which keeps in-frame sequences with V and J called. Part of the clones is missing from these tables; in studies checked, under half for an unresolved V gene and the rest for unknown reasons. The V and J calls and the clone size are those of that table, but D and trimming were determined from the DNA. Recorded for this sample are 80,000 to 95,000 clones; 80% to 95% of them occurred a single time. The biggest ten clones account for roughly 6% of the sample.

From a lookup of the germline V gene, CDR1 and CDR2 are SGHDT and YYEEEE. The junction carries 17 bases between V and J, which are trimmed by 3 bases and 8 bases respectively. The CDR3 covers 14 residues, taking in both the cysteine and the phenylalanine. The read is trimmed to its CDR3 DNA, 42 bases read in frame from base 1. Study-wide conclusions, independent of this receptor: Conclusions were limited by the relatively low number and heterogeneity of intestinal transplant patients. GvH clones were detected in recipient bone marrow, and some of these GvH clones were observed earlier in ileal mucosa or blood, consistent with an intestinal mucosal origin. High GvH to HvG T cell clonal ratios were observed in the allografts of patients with donor T cell macrochimerism. Early after transplant, peak levels of circulating GvH clones were associated with declines in HvG clones.

Interpreted using the paper, the time point label stands for: cells obtained before transplantation from donor or recipient. CD3+CD4+ and CD3+CD8+ populations were FACS-sorted from unstimulated pre-transplant donor and recipient cells taken from spleen or lymph nodes. This receptor chain uses TRBV5-6 and TRBJ1-2; a tentative D call is TRBD1 (5 bases match). The sequencing used unstimulated CD8+ T cells sorted from spleen or lymph node cells, collected before intestinal transplant. The sequence was collected from a human donor who received an intestinal transplant. CDR3 reads: CASSYGTSPRGYTF. The DNA reads TGTGCCAGCAGCTACGGGACGTCCCCTAGGGGCTACACCTTC.